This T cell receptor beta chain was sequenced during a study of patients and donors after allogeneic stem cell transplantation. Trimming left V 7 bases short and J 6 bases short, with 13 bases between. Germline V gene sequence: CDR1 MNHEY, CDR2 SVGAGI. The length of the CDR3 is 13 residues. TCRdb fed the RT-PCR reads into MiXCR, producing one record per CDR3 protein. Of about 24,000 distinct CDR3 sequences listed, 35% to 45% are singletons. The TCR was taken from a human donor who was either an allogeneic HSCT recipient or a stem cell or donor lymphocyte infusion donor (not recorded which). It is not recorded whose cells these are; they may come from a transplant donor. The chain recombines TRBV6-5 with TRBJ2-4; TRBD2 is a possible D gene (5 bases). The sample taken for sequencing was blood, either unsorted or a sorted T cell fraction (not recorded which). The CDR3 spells CASTWARGNIQYF. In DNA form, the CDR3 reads TGTGCCAGCACCTGGGCCCGGGGAAACATTCAGTACTTC.